Below, 24 T cell receptor beta chains from the same sample are listed, as sequenced in a study of blood T cells in healthy people across ages. PCR was performed a second time for about 7 to 12 cycles using a sample-barcoded 5' primer and a J-beta primer mix. One entry per CDR3 protein, called by TCRdb with MiXCR from the 5' RACE reads. The sample records under 1,000,000 distinct CDR3 sequences, around half being singletons. The material sequenced was blood. These receptors originate from a man older than 75 in good health.

In its sample, this clonotype was seen a few times. The rearrangement links TRBV30 to TRBJ2-7; 8 nucleotides match TRBD1. Per germline, CDR1 GTSNPN and CDR2 SVGIG (reference sequence). This CDR3 is built from 13 residues. Germline trimming cut 2 bases from V and 4 bases from J; bases unmatched to any gene: 4. The CDR3 DNA reads TGTGCCTGGAGTCAGGGACAGGTTTACGAGCAGTACTTC. Its protein product is CAWSQGQVYEQYF.

The chain links TRBV24-1 to TRBJ2-2; D call uncertain. The germline gives CDR1 KGHDR, CDR2 SFDVKD. The CDR3 spans 13 residues. The V end lost 4 bases, the J end lost 3 bases, and 5 bases lay between the germline ends. The CDR3 nucleotides read TGTGCCACCAGTGACAGCTACACCGGGGAGCTGTTTTTT. Its translation: CATSDSYTGELFF.

The chain carries TRBV28 and TRBJ2-1, with a weak D call TRBD1 (6 bases). The V gene lost 5 bases and the J gene lost 8 bases, with 22 bases spanning the gap. CDR1 and CDR2 (germline): MDHEN, SYDVKM. The length of the CDR3 is 16 residues. This CDR3 is CASSPTQGNWVDEQFF. CDR3 coding DNA: TGTGCCAGCAGTCCAACACAGGGAAATTGGGTTGATGAGCAGTTCTTC.

There are many counts of this clonotype. The junction departs from germline at one end; a sequencing error may be responsible. The V gene is TRBV28, the J gene TRBJ2-7; 7 bases agree with TRBD1. This CDR3 is 12 amino acids long. The germline V gene encodes CDR1 MDHEN and CDR2 SYDVKM. The CDR3 nucleotides read TGCGCCGCTAAGGGGGCTCGATACGAGCAGTACTTC. It codes for CAAKGARYEQYF.

V and J are TRBV12-3 or TRBV12-4 and TRBJ1-1; D perhaps matches TRBD1 (5 bases). This CDR3 has 13 amino acids. Between the trimmed V and J ends, which lost 8 bases and 6 bases, there was a span of 16 bases. CDR3 protein: CASRLPGRPEAFF. The DNA of the CDR3 is TGTGCCAGCCGTCTGCCAGGGAGGCCTGAAGCTTTCTTT.

This chain links TRBV25-1 with TRBJ2-6; 8 bases map to TRBD1. The CDR3 loop spans 17 amino acids. Germline V gives CDR1 MGHDK, CDR2 SYGVNS. The V segment lost 7 bases and the J segment 2 bases; nucleotides outside the gene matches: 10. CDR3 sequence (DNA): TGTGCCAGCACCCCCGGGACAGGCCCTCCTGGGGCCAACGTCCTGACTTTC. As protein: CASTPGTGPPGANVLTF.

This clonotype was observed a few times. The chain joins TRBV7-9 to TRBJ2-3; D gene unclear. The CDR3 is made up of 16 amino acids. V was clipped by 4 bases and J by 5 bases, with 19 bases between them. CDR1 is SEHNR and CDR2 is FQNEAQ in the germline V gene (reference sequence). CDR3 protein: CASSSKVTYKGDTQYF. CDR3 in DNA: TGTGCCAGCAGCTCCAAGGTGACGTACAAGGGAGATACGCAGTATTTT.

The gene calls are TRBV19 and TRBJ2-7; TRBD1 matches 7 bases. Per germline, CDR1 LNHDA and CDR2 SQIVND (reference sequence). The CDR3 is made up of 13 amino acids. V shed 5 bases, J shed 6 bases, and the junction held 7 bases outside the gene matches. The CDR3 coding sequence is TGTGCCAGTAGTGCCGACAGGGCGTCCGAGCAGTACTTC. Translation gives CASSADRASEQYF.

The genes are TRBV7-2 and TRBJ2-5; no clear D. Trimming took off 4 bases at V and 3 bases at J, with 12 bases between the two ends. The CDR3 covers 14 residues. The germline V gene encodes CDR1 SGHTA and CDR2 FQGNSA. The CDR3 loop is CASSWRDYEETQYF. Here the CDR3 DNA reads TGTGCCAGCAGCTGGAGAGATTACGAAGAGACCCAGTACTTC.

This clonotype has more than one count but fewer than ten. The chain employs TRBV9 and TRBJ2-7; 7 nucleotides align to TRBD1. This CDR3 is built from 15 residues. The ends lost 2 bases at V and 0 bases at J; junction bases unmatched: 5. Germline V gene data show CDR1 as SGDLS and CDR2 as YYNGEE. CDR3 in amino acids: CASSVQGDSSYEQYF. CDR3 nucleotide sequence: TGTGCCAGCAGCGTGCAGGGGGATAGCTCCTACGAGCAGTACTTC.

This clonotype appeared a few times. The V and J genes are TRBV27 and TRBJ2-1; 10 positions agree with TRBD1. V lost 4 bases, J lost 8 bases, and 5 bases stayed unmatched. Germline CDR1 and CDR2: MNHEY and SMNVEV (reference sequence). The CDR3 is made up of 14 amino acids. CDR3: CASSSSTGGDEQFF. Written as DNA, the CDR3 is TGTGCCAGCAGTTCCTCGACAGGGGGCGATGAGCAGTTCTTC.

This clonotype was picked up many times. The V call is TRBV10-3, the J call TRBJ2-7; TRBD1 matches at 11 bases. Per germline, CDR1 ENHRY and CDR2 SYGVKD. The CDR3 has 14 residues. The ends lost 6 bases at V and 2 bases at J; junction bases unmatched: 3. CDR3: CAISGGQGAYEQYF. Here the CDR3 DNA reads TGTGCCATCAGCGGGGGACAGGGGGCCTACGAGCAGTACTTC.

This chain uses TRBV2 with TRBJ2-1, with D perhaps TRBD2 (6 bases). The DNA matches TRBJ2-7 better at its end, which makes the J call doubtful. Germline loops: CDR1 SNHLY, CDR2 FYNNEI. The CDR3 has 14 amino acids. The CDR3: CASSTTGTGNEQYF. In DNA, the CDR3 is TGTGCCAGTAGTACCACCGGGACTGGCAATGAGCAGTACTTC.

The chain has TRBV15 and TRBJ2-2; 7 nucleotides match TRBD2. This CDR3 contains 16 residues. Germline V gives CDR1 LNHNV, CDR2 YYDKDF (reference sequence). The V segment lost 0 bases and the J segment 5 bases; nucleotides outside the gene matches: 6. CDR3 amino acids: CATSRDSGGGTGELFF. CDR3 bases: TGTGCCACCAGCAGAGATTCGGGGGGTGGGACCGGGGAGCTGTTTTTT.

This clonotype has a handful of counts. The V call is TRBV20-1, the J call TRBJ2-5, with 10 bases identical to TRBD1. J gave up 4 bases and V 2 bases, and 13 bases lay outside the gene matches. This CDR3 has 17 amino acids. CDR1 is DFQATT and CDR2 is SNEGSKA in the germline V gene (reference sequence). CDR3: CSARSRSIDRGRETQYF. DNA of the CDR3: TGCAGTGCTAGATCGCGGTCCATCGACAGGGGGCGAGAGACCCAGTACTTC.

The sample holds many counts of this clonotype. The rearrangement links TRBV12-3 or TRBV12-4 to TRBJ2-5; D may be TRBD2 (7 bases). V lost 4 bases and J lost 5, with 20 bases in between. The CDR3 runs to 16 residues. This CDR3 is CASSSSGWGGLETQYF. DNA of the CDR3: TGTGCCAGCAGTTCCTCGGGGTGGGGGGGGCTCGAGACCCAGTACTTC.

This clonotype was seen repeatedly, ten times or more. The genes are TRBV20-1 and TRBJ2-7; 7 bases agree with TRBD1. V trimming: 5 bases; J trimming: 6 bases; junction bases outside the gene matches: 4. Per the germline V gene, CDR1 is DFQATT and CDR2 is SNEGSKA (reference sequence). The CDR3 sequence is 11 residues long. CDR3 bases: TGCAGTGCTCTAGACAGGGTCGAGCAGTACTTC. Protein: CSALDRVEQYF.

The rearrangement joins TRBV5-1 to TRBJ1-4; 8 bases agree with TRBD1. The CDR3 spans 14 residues. From germline, CDR1 is SGHRS and CDR2 YFSETQ. J gave up 8 bases and V 2 bases, and 5 bases lay outside the gene matches. The CDR3 DNA sequence: TGCGCCAGCAGCTTCCAGGGGGCCGGCGAAAAACTGTTTTTT. As protein: CASSFQGAGEKLFF.

The rearrangement uses TRBV20-1 and TRBJ2-5; perhaps TRBD2 as D (5 bases). Looked up from germline, CDR1 is DFQATT and CDR2 is SNEGSKA (reference sequence). V was trimmed by 5 bases and J by 4 bases, leaving 20 bases between them. The CDR3 is 15 residues long. CDR3 nucleotide sequence: TGCAGTGCTGTACCACTAGGAACGCAATTAGAGACCCAGTACTTC. Translation: CSAVPLGTQLETQYF.

This clonotype was counted a few times. The rearrangement joins TRBV5-1 to TRBJ2-7, with 9 bases matching TRBD2. This CDR3 has 15 amino acids. The junction had 8 bases not matched to a gene; V was cut back by 0 bases and J by 7 bases. Germline CDR1 reads SGHRS; CDR2 reads YFSETQ. The CDR3 bases are TGCGCCAGCAGCTTGGTTGGCGGGAGGGCCTTTGAGCAGTACTTC. Translated: CASSLVGGRAFEQYF. The variable domain in full, completed from reference TRBV5-1 and TRBJ2-7, reads KAGVTQTPRYLIKTRGQQVTLSCSPISGHRSVSWYQQTPGQGLQFLFEYFSETQRNKGNFPGRFSGRQFSNSRSEMNVSTLELGDSALYLCASSLVGGRAFEQYFGPGTRLTVT.

Concerning this clonotype: Compared with germline, one end of the junction differs, possibly owing to a read error. The CDR3 nucleotides read TGTGCCAGTAGCTTGGCCGCGTTTGGTGAGCAGTACTTC. As protein: CASSLAAFGEQYF. This sequence joins TRBV11-3 and TRBJ2-7; D remains unclear. The CDR3 consists of 13 residues. The germline gives CDR1 SGHNT, CDR2 YENEEA.

V usage is TRBV5-1 and J usage is TRBJ1-4, with 8 bases fitting TRBD1. The CDR3 is 18 amino acids. V trimming: 2 bases; J trimming: 5 bases; junction bases outside the gene matches: 14. Germline V gene lookup returns CDR1 SGHRS and CDR2 YFSETQ. This CDR3 reads CASSFMPGQAGLNEKLFF. The CDR3 DNA reads TGCGCCAGCAGCTTCATGCCGGGACAGGCCGGCCTGAATGAAAAACTGTTTTTT.

This chain connects TRBV4-1 to TRBJ2-7; D gene ambiguous. The CDR3 consists of 15 residues. Germline-derived CDR1 and CDR2 are MGHRA and YSYEKL. Trimming cost V 3 bases and J 3 bases, with 15 bases left between them. CDR3 protein: CASSHDPSFDYEQYF. DNA for the CDR3: TGCGCCAGCAGCCATGACCCCTCATTTGACTACGAGCAGTACTTC.

V gene TRBV27 combines with J gene TRBJ2-3; 10 bases align to TRBD2. Trimming cost V 5 bases and J 6 bases; bases outside gene matches: 14. Germline CDR1 MNHEY, CDR2 SMNVEV (reference sequence). CDR3 length: 17 residues. As DNA, the CDR3 is TGTGCCAGCAGTGCTTCCAGACTAGCGGGCGGGGTGGATACGCAGTATTTT. Protein product: CASSASRLAGGVDTQYF.